A selection of T cell receptor beta chains follows, all from one sample in a study of cytotoxic CD8 clonotypes in ibrutinib-treated CLL. This table comes from immunoSEQ multiplex PCR, and its TCRdb copy is limited to in-frame clones, with some not included. This table has roughly 100,000 clones, approximately 78% appearing once. The specimen was PBMCs, collected after 12 months of ibrutinib treatment. The receptor set was obtained from a human donor with chronic lymphocytic leukemia. CDR3s include the opening cysteine and the closing phenylalanine or tryptophan. The order of the fields is V gene, D gene, clone size, J gene, CDR3 DNA, CDR3 protein. A D gene is named only where the DNA matches it firmly. Clone size appears in some rows only: once, few, many, or a class for an expanded clone.

>TRBV28|TRBD1|-|TRBJ1-2
TGTGCCAGCACCAACGGACAGGGTTCCTATGGCTACACCTTC
CASTNGQGSYGYTF
>TRBV4-1|-|few|TRBJ1-3
TGCGCCAGCAGCCTCCGGGACTCGAGCTCTGGAAACACCATATATTTT
CASSLRDSSSGNTIYF
>TRBV4-1|-|-|TRBJ2-1
TGCGCCAGCAGCCAAGGGGCCTGGGGAACTTCCTACAATGAGCAGTTCTTC
CASSQGAWGTSYNEQFF
>TRBV5-1|-|few|TRBJ2-3
TGCGCCAGCAGCTTACAGGGAAACACAGATACGCAGTATTTT
CASSLQGNTDTQYF
>TRBV7-9|-|-|TRBJ1-5
TGTGCCAGCAGCTTAGGGGAATATAGCAATCAGCCCCAGCATTTT
CASSLGEYSNQPQHF
>TRBV19|-|-|TRBJ2-1
TGTGCCAGTAGTATAGCGGGGCTTTCCTACAATGAGCAGTTCTTC
CASSIAGLSYNEQFF
>TRBV5-1|-|-|TRBJ1-1
TGCGCCAGCAGCTTGAAGGCCGGGAACACTGAAGCTTTCTTT
CASSLKAGNTEAFF
>TRBV6-4|-|-|TRBJ2-7
TGTGCCAGCAGTGACTCGAGCCAGGGTGAAGCCTACGAGCAGTACTTC
CASSDSSQGEAYEQYF
>TRBV28|TRBD1|few|TRBJ1-6
TGTGCCAGCAGTTTACCAGGGGGTAATTCACCCCTCCACTTT
CASSLPGGNSPLHF
>TRBV7-8|TRBD2|-|TRBJ2-7
TGTGCCAGCAGCTCCCAAGCTAGCGGGGCCTACGAGCAGTACTTC
CASSSQASGAYEQYF
>TRBV9|-|-|TRBJ2-5
TGTGCCAGCAGCTCCGGCCTAGCGTTGAAGGGACCGACCCAGTACTTC
CASSSGLALKGPTQYF
>TRBV23-1|-|-|TRBJ1-5
TGCGCCAGCACGGCCGTTCCAATGGGTCAGCCCCAGCATTTT
CASTAVPMGQPQHF
>TRBV28|-|-|TRBJ1-5
TGTGCCAGCAGTTTATTGTATCAGCCCCAGCATTTT
CASSLLYQPQHF
>TRBV27|-|few|TRBJ2-1
TGTGCCAGCAGTTTATCAATGGAAGGTGAGCAGTTCTTC
CASSLSMEGEQFF
>TRBV7-7|TRBD2|-|TRBJ2-5
TGTGCTAGCAGCCTTGGACTAGCGGGGGGGCAGGAGACCCAGTACTTC
CASSLGLAGGQETQYF
>TRBV18|TRBD1|-|TRBJ2-7
TGTGCCAGCTCACTAGAGTTCCGGGACAGCTACGAGCAGTACTTC
CASSLEFRDSYEQYF
>TRBV7-2|TRBD1|few|TRBJ1-2
TGTGCCAGCAGCTGGGCGGGACAGGGGGCTTACTATGGCTACACCTTC
CASSWAGQGAYYGYTF
>TRBV5-4|-|-|TRBJ2-3
TGTGCCAGCAGCTCGGTCGGCGGTAGCACAGATACGCAGTATTTT
CASSSVGGSTDTQYF
>TRBV28|-|-|TRBJ2-5
TGTGCCAGCAGCCGGGGACTTGCCTACCAAGAGACCCAGTACTTC
CASSRGLAYQETQYF
>TRBV7-2|-|-|TRBJ1-5
TGTGCCAGCAGCTTAGCCCCTAACAATCAGCCCCAGCATTTT
CASSLAPNNQPQHF
>TRBV7-2|TRBD1|-|TRBJ1-6
TGTGCCAGCAGCTGGAGGGACAGGCCGAATTCACCCCTCCACTTT
CASSWRDRPNSPLHF
>TRBV18|-|-|TRBJ1-6
TGTGCCAGCTCACCAATGGGGGACTATAATTCACCCCTCCACTTT
CASSPMGDYNSPLHF
>TRBV5-1|-|-|TRBJ1-6
TGCGCCAGCAGCTTGGGAACAGTATATAATTCACCCCTCCACTTT
CASSLGTVYNSPLHF
>TRBV9|-|-|TRBJ1-1
TGTGCCAGCAGCCCCGACGCCCACACCCCGAACACTGAAGCTTTCTTT
CASSPDAHTPNTEAFF
>TRBV20-1|-|-|TRBJ2-7
TGCAGTGTTCAACAGGGCTCCGAGCAGTACTTC
CSVQQGSEQYF
>TRBV29-1|TRBD1|-|TRBJ2-1
TGCAGCGTGATTGGGGGTCAGGGACAGGGGTATCATGAGCAGTTCTTC
CSVIGGQGQGYHEQFF
>TRBV5-1|TRBD1|-|TRBJ2-5
TGCGCCAGCAGCGAGGACAGGGTTGAGACCCAGTACTTC
CASSEDRVETQYF
>TRBV30|-|-|TRBJ1-1
TGTGCCTGGAGTTATTCGGGAACTGAAGCTTTCTTT
CAWSYSGTEAFF
>TRBV5-6|-|-|TRBJ2-3
TGTGCCAGCGCAGGGGATACGCAGTATTTT
CASAGDTQYF
>TRBV4-3|TRBD2|-|TRBJ2-2
TGCGCCAGCAGCGAAGGGAGCGGGGGGGCCTCCGGGGAGCTGTTTTTT
CASSEGSGGASGELFF
>TRBV28|-|-|TRBJ1-5
TGTGCCAGCAGTTTGATCAATCAGCCCCAGCATTTT
CASSLINQPQHF
>TRBV6-1|-|-|TRBJ2-7
TGTGCCAGCAGTGAACGGGGAGGTTCCGAGCAGTACTTC
CASSERGGSEQYF
>TRBV10-3|-|-|TRBJ1-2
TGTGCCATCAGTGACGCCAGTACAGGGGGCTACACCTTC
CAISDASTGGYTF
>TRBV28|-|-|TRBJ2-4
TGTGCCAGCAGTTCGGGGGCGCCCAAAAACATTCAGTACTTC
CASSSGAPKNIQYF
>TRBV29-1|-|-|TRBJ1-1
TGCAGCTTCGACAGACGACAGAACACTGAAGCTTTCTTT
CSFDRRQNTEAFF
>TRBV7-6|-|once|TRBJ2-3
TGTGCCAGCAGCTCTACTTCGTACCAGATAAGTCATACGCAGTATTTT
CASSSTSYQISHTQYF
>TRBV19|TRBD1|few|TRBJ1-6
TGTGCCAGTAGTATAACGACAGGGCGAAATTCACCCCTCCACTTT
CASSITTGRNSPLHF
>TRBV5-1|TRBD1|-|TRBJ1-4
TGCGCCAGCAGCTCCGGACAGGACAATGAAAAACTGTTTTTT
CASSSGQDNEKLFF
>TRBV6-1|-|-|TRBJ1-5
TGTGCCAGCAGTGAAGTGAGTGCCAATCAGCCCCAGCATTTT
CASSEVSANQPQHF
>TRBV5-1|TRBD1|-|TRBJ2-1
TGCGCCAGCAGCTTGACGGGACAGGGCCACAATGAGCAGTTCTTC
CASSLTGQGHNEQFF
>TRBV5-4|-|-|TRBJ1-1
TGTGCCAGCAGCTTGGAGCGGGTCGGCACTGAAGCTTTCTTT
CASSLERVGTEAFF
>TRBV12-2|-|-|TRBJ1-3
TGTGCAAGTCGCCCCTCGGTGTGGGCAACCTCTGGAAACACCATATATTTT
CASRPSVWATSGNTIYF
>TRBV15|-|-|TRBJ2-3
TGTGCCACCAGCGGACGACAGACCGGAATCACAGATACGCAGTATTTT
CATSGRQTGITDTQYF
>TRBV7-2|-|-|TRBJ2-1
TGTGCCAGCAGCTTTCCCCCGGGGGGCAGCTACAATGAGCAGTTCTTC
CASSFPPGGSYNEQFF
>TRBV28|-|-|TRBJ2-3
TGTGCCAGCAAATGGAGATCGAGCACAGATACGCAGTATTTT
CASKWRSSTDTQYF
>TRBV18|-|-|TRBJ1-2
TGTGCCAGCTCACCACGCACGGCCAGGGGCCGGGACTATGGCTACACCTTC
CASSPRTARGRDYGYTF
>TRBV30|-|few|TRBJ2-3
TGTGCCTCTCGGAGGGGGGGAGGGGGCACAGATACGCAGTATTTT
CASRRGGGGTDTQYF
>TRBV5-1|-|-|TRBJ1-6
TGCGCCAGCAGCTCTCGCCTGAGCTCCTATAATTCACCCCTCCACTTT
CASSSRLSSYNSPLHF
>TRBV7-8|TRBD1|-|TRBJ2-7
TGTGCCAGCAGCTTAGCCGGGCAGGGGGAAGCATCACCCTACGAGCAGTACTTC
CASSLAGQGEASPYEQYF
>TRBV9|TRBD2|few|TRBJ2-7
TGTGCCAGCAGCGTAAGCGGGGCGACTACCTACGAGCAGTACTTC
CASSVSGATTYEQYF
>TRBV11-3|TRBD1|-|TRBJ1-1
TGTGCCAGCAGCGTCGACAGGGACACTGAAGCTTTCTTT
CASSVDRDTEAFF
>TRBV7-2|-|-|TRBJ2-3
TGTGCCAGCAGCTTCAAAACCCAAGATACGCAGTATTTT
CASSFKTQDTQYF
>TRBV6-1|-|once|TRBJ1-5
TGTGCCAGCAGTGGGGGGGAGGATCAGCCCCAGCATTTT
CASSGGEDQPQHF